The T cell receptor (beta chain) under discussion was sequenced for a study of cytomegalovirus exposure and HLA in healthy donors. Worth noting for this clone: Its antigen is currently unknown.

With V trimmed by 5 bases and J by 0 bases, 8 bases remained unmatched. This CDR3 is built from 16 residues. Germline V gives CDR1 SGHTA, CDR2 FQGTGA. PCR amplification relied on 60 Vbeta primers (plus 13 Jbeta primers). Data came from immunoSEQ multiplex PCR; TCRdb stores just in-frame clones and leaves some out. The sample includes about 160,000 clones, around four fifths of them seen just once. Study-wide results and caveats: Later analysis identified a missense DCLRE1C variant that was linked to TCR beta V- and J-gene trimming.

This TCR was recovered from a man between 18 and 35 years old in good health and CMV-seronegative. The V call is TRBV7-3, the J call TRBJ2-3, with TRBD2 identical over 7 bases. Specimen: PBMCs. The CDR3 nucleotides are TGTGCCAGCAGCCTCGCTAGCGGAGCTAGCACAGATACGCAGTATTTT. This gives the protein CASSLASGASTDTQYF. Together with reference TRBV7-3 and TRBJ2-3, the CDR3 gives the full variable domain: GAGVSQTPSNKVTEKGKYVELRCDPISGHTALYWYRQSLGQGPEFLIYFQGTGAADDSGLPNDRFFAVRPEGSVSTLKIQRTERGDSAVYLCASSLASGASTDTQYFGPGTRLTVL.